The source of this T cell receptor (beta chain) is a study of blood T cell repertoires in COVID-19. Overall study: The cDNA or gDNA used as material had been derived from T cells, B-cell-depleted T cells, or PBMCs.

Participants came from about 23 US areas, aged about 18 to 90 years. Among Cohort 3 donors, those recovered had two negative PCRs, clearance, or symptom resolution. Measured with immunoSEQ multiplex PCR; TCRdb has only the in-frame clones, and not every one. The sample consists of about 380,000 clones, over 75% of them appearing once. In germline, CDR1 is SGHNT, CDR2 YENEEA. V shed 5 bases, J shed 3 bases, and the junction held 3 bases outside the gene matches. The CDR3 spans 16 residues. Sequenced material: PBMCs or T cells enriched from blood (not recorded which). The rearrangement joins TRBV11-3 to TRBJ2-1, with TRBD2 matching 14 bases. This TCR derives from a man aged 30 to 39 who had recovered from COVID-19. This CDR3 is CASSIGTSGSYNEQFF. Here the CDR3 DNA reads TGTGCCAGCAGCATCGGGACTAGCGGGAGCTACAATGAGCAGTTCTTC.